A single sample gave rise to the 17 T cell receptor beta chains below, sequenced in a study of blood T cell repertoires in COVID-19. Assay used: immunoSEQ multiplex PCR; TCRdb lists only in-frame clones, some missing. The sample has 85,000 to 95,000 clones; about 90% are singletons. The sample comprised peripheral blood. The receptors here all came from a human donor with acute or convalescent COVID-19. The donor label of this sample is uncertain.

This clone was picked up a small number of times. The rearrangement links TRBV27 to TRBJ2-7; 9 nucleotides align to TRBD1. The CDR3 has 15 residues. After removal of 3 bases from V and 4 bases from J, the junction contained 7 bases not matched to a gene. CDR1 is MNHEY, CDR2 SMNVEV, per germline (reference sequence). The CDR3 spells CASSLGWTGVYEQYF. The DNA for the CDR3 is TGTGCCAGCAGTTTGGGGTGGACAGGGGTGTACGAGCAGTACTTC.

The CDR3 nucleotides are TGTGCCAGCAGTTTCTCGGGATGGCGTAGCCAAGAGACCCAGTACTTC. Amino acids: CASSFSGWRSQETQYF. The chain joins TRBV28 to TRBJ2-5; D might be TRBD2 (5 bases). The CDR3 totals 16 residues. CDR1 MDHEN and CDR2 SYDVKM come from the germline V gene. Trimming pared 3 bases from V and 1 base from J, leaving 15 bases between.

The CDR3 reads CASSLGGIYGYTF. The CDR3 DNA is TGTGCCAGCAGTTTAGGCGGCATTTATGGCTACACCTTC. The chain joins TRBV28 to TRBJ1-2, with no clear D. Germline loops: CDR1 MDHEN, CDR2 SYDVKM. V was clipped by 2 bases and J by 5 bases, with 9 bases between them. The CDR3 covers 13 residues.

The V call is TRBV6-5, the J call TRBJ1-1; D possibly corresponds to TRBD1 (6 bases). Trimming pared 6 bases from V and 2 bases from J, leaving 10 bases between. The CDR3 covers 13 residues. Germline V gene data show CDR1 as MNHEY and CDR2 as SVGAGI. CDR3 bases: TGTGCCAGCAGGACAGGCCATAACACTGAAGCTTTCTTT. Translated: CASRTGHNTEAFF.

This clone occurred once. A much more abundant neighbour one base away suggests this may be a read error. This same CDR3 is encoded by further DNA sequences in the sample. The CDR3 protein is CASSPYSNQPQHF. The CDR3 region has the DNA TGTGCCAGCAGTCCTTATAGCAATCAGCCCCAGCATTTT. V usage is TRBV6-5 and J usage is TRBJ1-5; unclear D gene. V lost 5 bases and J 0 bases, leaving 5 bases between the germline ends. The CDR3 spans 13 residues. Germline assignment: CDR1 MNHEY and CDR2 SVGAGI.

The rearrangement joins TRBV5-1 to TRBJ2-7, with 9 bases fitting TRBD1. Germline V gene sequence: CDR1 SGHRS, CDR2 YFSETQ. The CDR3 runs to 15 residues. J lost 3 bases, V lost 3 bases, and 7 bases had no gene match. The CDR3 nucleotides are TGCGCCAGCAGCTGGACCGGGACAGGGAGCTACGAGCAGTACTTC. Amino acids: CASSWTGTGSYEQYF. Full variable domain (missing parts from reference TRBV5-1 and TRBJ2-7): KAGVTQTPRYLIKTRGQQVTLSCSPISGHRSVSWYQQTPGQGLQFLFEYFSETQRNKGNFPGRFSGRQFSNSRSEMNVSTLELGDSALYLCASSWTGTGSYEQYFGPGTRLTVT.

This clone has more than one count but fewer than ten. The gene calls are TRBV29-1 and TRBJ2-3; 7 positions agree with TRBD1. Germline CDR1 is SQVTM and CDR2 is ANQGSEA. J gave up 1 base and V 4 bases, and 8 bases lay outside the gene matches. The CDR3 contains 15 residues. CDR3 sequence reads: CSVAYRGRGTDTQYF. CDR3 in DNA: TGCAGCGTTGCCTACAGGGGAAGGGGCACAGATACGCAGTATTTT.

The chain carries TRBV13 and TRBJ2-1; perhaps TRBD1 as D (8 bases). V shed 5 bases and J shed 0 bases, with 20 bases lying between them. Germline assignment: CDR1 PRHDT and CDR2 FYEKMQ (reference sequence). The CDR3 length is 18 residues. The CDR3 reads CASSPTRGRGSSYNEQFF. CDR3 in DNA: TGTGCCAGCAGCCCTACCAGGGGGCGGGGGAGCTCCTACAATGAGCAGTTCTTC. The complete variable domain, with remaining parts taken from reference TRBV13 and TRBJ2-1, reads AAGVIQSPRHLIKEKRETATLKCYPIPRHDTVYWYQQGPGQDPQFLISFYEKMQSDKGSIPDRFSAQQFSDYHSELNMSSLELGDSALYFCASSPTRGRGSSYNEQFFGPGTRLTVL.

The V call is TRBV5-4, the J call TRBJ1-2; D is unclear. Germline V gene data show CDR1 as SGHNT and CDR2 as YYREEE (reference sequence). This CDR3 region has 14 residues. V lost 0 bases to trimming and J lost 6 bases, with 12 bases between them. CDR3 in DNA: TGTGCCAGCAGCTTGGTGGGCGGGAGTAATGGCTACACCTTC. Translating it yields CASSLVGGSNGYTF.

The chain is built from TRBV9 and TRBJ1-3, with D hard to call. V shed 4 bases and J shed 2 bases, with 13 bases lying between them. CDR1 is SGDLS, CDR2 YYNGEE, per germline. The CDR3 consists of 15 residues. The chain's CDR3 is CASSSSPGTGNTIYF. The DNA for the CDR3 is TGTGCCAGCAGCTCTTCCCCGGGGACTGGAAACACCATATATTTT.

The CDR3: CASSPGTLGTDTQYF. CDR3 nucleotides: TGTGCCAGCTCCCCTGGGACTCTAGGCACAGATACGCAGTATTTT. The gene calls are TRBV18 and TRBJ2-3; maybe TRBD2 (6 bases). The CDR3 consists of 15 residues. Germline V gene sequence: CDR1 KGHSH, CDR2 LQKENI. With 6 bases removed from V and 1 base from J, the gap between germline ends came to 14 bases. Based on the CDR3 plus reference TRBV18 and TRBJ2-3, the full variable domain is NAGVMQNPRHLVRRRGQEARLRCSPMKGHSHVYWYRQLPEEGLKFMVYLQKENIIDESGMPKERFSAEFPKEGPSILRIQQVVRGDSAAYFCASSPGTLGTDTQYFGPGTRLTVL.

The rearrangement joins TRBV5-1 to TRBJ1-3; 9 bases match TRBD1. Germline CDR1 reads SGHRS; CDR2 reads YFSETQ. J gave up 0 bases and V 4 bases, and 8 bases lay outside the gene matches. The CDR3 consists of 17 residues. Written as DNA, the CDR3 is TGCGCCAGCAGCCCCGGACAGGGGTACAGCTCTGGAAACACCATATATTTT. Translated, it gives CASSPGQGYSSGNTIYF.

The gene calls are TRBV15 and TRBJ2-5; D is perhaps TRBD1 (6 bases). This CDR3 has 13 residues. The V gene's germline CDR1 is LNHNV and CDR2 YYDKDF (reference sequence). V dropped 8 bases and J dropped 3 bases, with 13 bases sitting between them. CDR3 DNA sequence: TGTGCCACCGGGACAATTAATGAAGAGACCCAGTACTTC. It codes for CATGTINEETQYF.

The chain joins TRBV30 to TRBJ1-1, with D unclear. The germline V gene encodes CDR1 GTSNPN and CDR2 SVGIG (reference sequence). The CDR3 runs 13 residues. Trimming shortened V by 2 bases and J by 10 bases, and 17 bases separated the two germline ends. The CDR3 DNA follows: TGTGCCTGGAGTCGGAGTCCCCACGTCCGAGCTTTCTTT. Its protein product is CAWSRSPHVRAFF.

This chain joins TRBV12-3 or TRBV12-4 and TRBJ2-7, with unresolved D. Trimming took 6 bases from V and 3 from J, leaving 6 bases between them. The CDR3 has 11 residues. The CDR3 here is CASSSFYEQYF. As DNA, the CDR3 is TGTGCCAGCAGCTCCTTCTACGAGCAGTACTTC.

The V call is TRBV5-5, the J call TRBJ1-5; TRBD1 matches at 7 bases. Losses at the gene ends were 0 bases for V and 5 bases for J; bases not matched to a gene: 5. The germline V gene encodes CDR1 SGHKS and CDR2 YYEKEE (reference sequence). CDR3 length: 15 amino acids. As DNA, the CDR3 is TGTGCCAGCAGCTTGGCGGGGGACAGTCATCAGCCCCAGCATTTT. Protein sequence: CASSLAGDSHQPQHF.

This clone has only a few counts. The gene calls are TRBV3-1 (or the pseudogene TRBV3-2) and TRBJ1-4; D gene uncertain. The CDR3 covers 14 residues. The germline V gene has CDR1 LGHDT and CDR2 YNNKEL (reference sequence). The V and J ends lost 0 bases and 4 bases respectively, with 6 bases between them. DNA for the CDR3: TGTGCCAGCAGCCAAGACAGGCTTAATGAAAAACTGTTTTTT. It codes for CASSQDRLNEKLFF.